A selection of T cell receptor beta chains follows, all from one sample in a study of T cell repertoires in cytomegalovirus infection. Their cognate antigens are unknown. From the reads, TCRdb called clonotypes with MiXCR, one entry per CDR3 protein. Here the sample spans 110,000 to 150,000 distinct CDR3 sequences, more than 30% being singletons. Sequenced material: CD8+ T cells from cultured PBMCs, taken from culture after CMV antigen stimulation. These receptor sequences come from a human donor in good health (CMV status not recorded). Some clones in this sample may be carry-over from other donors' samples. The CDR3 runs from the conserved cysteine through the conserved F or W. The order of the fields is clone size, V gene, D gene, CDR3 length, J gene, CDR3 DNA, CDR3 protein. The D gene is left open where the match is weak. Expanded clones are given a class, and other clones once, few, many or no size at all.

many	TRBV7-6	-	14	TRBJ2-1	TGTGCCAGCAGCTTAGGCGGATCCATCAATGAGCAGTTCTTC	CASSLGGSINEQFF
few	TRBV9	TRBD1	15	TRBJ1-2	TGTGCCAGCAGCTCAGGACAGGGAGGAGGATTTGGCTACACCTTC	CASSSGQGGGFGYTF
-	TRBV19	-	16	TRBJ1-1	TGTGCCAGTAGTATTTTCGGACAGCCAATGAACACTGAAGCTTTCTTT	CASSIFGQPMNTEAFF
-	TRBV10-3	-	15	TRBJ2-7	TGTGCCATCAGTGAGGCGGCAGTTCGACCCTACGAGCAGTACTTC	CAISEAAVRPYEQYF
-	TRBV2	-	11	TRBJ2-1	TGTGCCAGCACCGGGGGCAATGAGCAGTTCTTC	CASTGGNEQFF
-	TRBV5-6	-	14	TRBJ2-5	TGTGCCAGCAGCTTGAGGTTAGAAGGAGAGACCCAGTACTTC	CASSLRLEGETQYF
-	TRBV7-6	TRBD2	14	TRBJ2-7	TGTGCCAGCAGCCCAGCGGGGGGTCTCTACGAGCAGTACTTC	CASSPAGGLYEQYF
few	TRBV15	TRBD1	21	TRBJ2-1	TGTGCCACCAGCAGAGTAAGGGACGGCAGGGGGAACTTTGCGCCCTACAATGAGCAGTTCTTC	CATSRVRDGRGNFAPYNEQFF
-	TRBV7-9	-	13	TRBJ2-1	TGTGCCAGCACATCCGGCCTGGGGAATGAGCAGTTCTTC	CASTSGLGNEQFF
-	TRBV5-4	TRBD1	14	TRBJ2-3	TGTGCCAGCAGCGCATGGACAGGGCAAGATACGCAGTATTTT	CASSAWTGQDTQYF
many	TRBV29-1	-	13	TRBJ2-1	TGCAGCGTTGAACGGGGTGGCTACAATGAGCAGTTCTTC	CSVERGGYNEQFF
many	TRBV7-2	TRBD2	14	TRBJ2-7	TGTGCCTGTTCTGAGGGCGGGGGAGGCTACGAGCAGTACTTC	CACSEGGGGYEQYF
-	TRBV9	TRBD1	16	TRBJ2-1	TGTGCCAGCAGCGTGACAGGGTTGCTCTCCTACAATGAGCAGTTCTTC	CASSVTGLLSYNEQFF
-	TRBV6-4	-	12	TRBJ2-3	TGTGCCAGCAGTGACTCCGCAGATACGCAGTATTTT	CASSDSADTQYF
-	TRBV28	TRBD2	17	TRBJ2-5	TGTGCCAGCAGTTTGGATCCAGGCGGGGGGGTTGAAGAGACCCAGTACTTC	CASSLDPGGGVEETQYF
many	TRBV6-1	TRBD1	16	TRBJ2-5	TGTGCCAGCAGTGAGATCGGACAGGGGGCATATGAGACCCAGTACTTC	CASSEIGQGAYETQYF
-	TRBV7-8	-	14	TRBJ2-1	TGTGCCAGCAGCTTAGGGGGGGTAAACAATGAGCAGTTCTTC	CASSLGGVNNEQFF
-	TRBV7-9	-	17	TRBJ1-4	TGTGCCAGCAGCTTATGGGGCGATTTGATAACTAATGAAAAACTGTTTTTT	CASSLWGDLITNEKLFF
-	TRBV6-2/TRBV6-3	-	12	TRBJ2-7	TGTGCCAGCAGACCTTCTTCCTACGAGCAGTACTTC	CASRPSSYEQYF
-	TRBV6-1	TRBD2	12	TRBJ2-3	TGTGCCAGCAGTCTAGCGGGAAATACGCAGTATTTT	CASSLAGNTQYF
-	TRBV7-9	TRBD2	15	TRBJ2-3	TGTGCCAGCACCTATAGCGGGGGATTGAGGAATACGCAGTATTTT	CASTYSGGLRNTQYF
few	TRBV7-6	-	15	TRBJ2-5	TGTGCCAGCAGCTCATACACCGGGGTCCAAGAGACCCAGTACTTC	CASSSYTGVQETQYF
-	TRBV12-3/TRBV12-4	-	15	TRBJ1-5	TGTGCCAGCAGCTTAGAGCTTACAGGGATAACGCCCCAGCATTTT	CASSLELTGITPQHF
many	TRBV12-3/TRBV12-4	-	15	TRBJ2-3	TGTGCCAGCACCGGAAGGGCGACGGAACAGTATACGCAGTATTTT	CASTGRATEQYTQYF
-	TRBV9	-	16	TRBJ2-6	TGTGCCAGCAGCGGCCCCCACAGCTCTGGGGCCAACGTCCTGACTTTC	CASSGPHSSGANVLTF
-	TRBV19	TRBD1	14	TRBJ2-7	TGTGCCAGTAGTATTGGGACAGGGCCCAGCGAGCAGTACTTC	CASSIGTGPSEQYF
-	TRBV9	-	17	TRBJ1-2	TGTGCCAGCAGCCCTACGCGAGGGGGGAAACCGAACTATGGCTACACCTTC	CASSPTRGGKPNYGYTF
-	TRBV27	-	14	TRBJ2-5	TGTGCCAGCAGTTTCCTGGCGGGATATGAGACCCAGTACTTC	CASSFLAGYETQYF
-	TRBV5-4	-	15	TRBJ1-6	TGTGCCAGCAGCCCGGACTTAGCGGGACATTCACCCCTCCACTTT	CASSPDLAGHSPLHF
-	TRBV7-9	-	16	TRBJ1-5	TGTGCCAGCAGCCAAACAAGTGACCCTAGCAATCAGCCCCAGCATTTT	CASSQTSDPSNQPQHF
-	TRBV27	-	13	TRBJ1-5	TGTGCCACCTCGGACACCCTCAATCAGCCCCAGCATTTT	CATSDTLNQPQHF
-	TRBV19	-	16	TRBJ2-1	TGTGCCAGTAGTATATTAGGTTCGGGCGGTTACAATGAGCAGTTCTTC	CASSILGSGGYNEQFF
medium-sized	TRBV7-2	-	13	TRBJ1-1	TGTGCCAGCAGCTCGGTCAAGTCCACTGAAGCTTTCTTT	CASSSVKSTEAFF
once	TRBV15	TRBD1	18	TRBJ2-1	TGTGCCACCAGCAGAGGCACCGGGACAGGTAGCTCCTACAATGAGCAGTTCTTC	CATSRGTGTGSSYNEQFF
few	TRBV6-6	-	14	TRBJ2-2	TGTGCCAGCGGGGCCGGGGGCCCCACCGGGGAGCTGTTTTTT	CASGAGGPTGELFF
-	TRBV7-9	-	14	TRBJ2-1	TGTGCCAGCAGCTTACGATACGGCTCCAATGAGCAGTTCTTC	CASSLRYGSNEQFF
-	TRBV6-5	-	13	TRBJ1-1	TGTGCCAGCAGTTACTCGGGCGAGACTGAAGCTTTCTTT	CASSYSGETEAFF
many	TRBV7-2	-	14	TRBJ1-3	TGTGCCAGCAGGCCCCCCATCTCTGGAAACACCATATATTTT	CASRPPISGNTIYF
many	TRBV5-6	-	12	TRBJ1-1	TGTGCCAGCAGCTTGGGGGGGGCATCGGCTTTCTTT	CASSLGGASAFF
few	TRBV28	TRBD2	15	TRBJ2-5	TGTGCCAGCCAGAGACTAGCGGGGGCCGCGGAGACCCAGTACTTC	CASQRLAGAAETQYF
few	TRBV7-8	-	14	TRBJ2-1	TGTGCCAGCAGCCCGGACAGAAACTACAATGAGCAGTTCTTC	CASSPDRNYNEQFF
-	TRBV4-2	TRBD1	13	TRBJ2-2	TGTGCCAGCAGCGGACAGGGCACCGGGGAGCTGTTTTTT	CASSGQGTGELFF
-	TRBV7-9	-	13	TRBJ1-1	TGTGCCAGCAGCTTAGTAAGTGGCACTGAAGCTTTCTTT	CASSLVSGTEAFF
few	TRBV19	-	15	TRBJ1-2	TGTGCCAGTAGTACCTGGACGGAGAACTCTATGGGCTACACCTTC	CASSTWTENSMGYTF
-	TRBV13	TRBD1	15	TRBJ1-2	TGTGCCAGCAGCCGGGACAGGGGATCCCCGGGGGGCTACACCTTC	CASSRDRGSPGGYTF
-	TRBV5-6	-	13	TRBJ2-7	TGTGCCAGCAGCTTGGCCACGGGGGTCGAGCAGTACTTC	CASSLATGVEQYF
-	TRBV27	-	16	TRBJ1-2	TGTGCCAGCAGTTCGGGTGGAGGGCCCTCCCTCTTTGGCTACACCTTC	CASSSGGGPSLFGYTF
-	TRBV29-1	-	10	TRBJ2-1	TGCAGCGTTCGGTACAATGAGCAGTTCTTC	CSVRYNEQFF
-	TRBV2	-	14	TRBJ2-7	TGTGCCAGCAGTGAAGGACAGGCCATTTACGAGCAGTACTTC	CASSEGQAIYEQYF
-	TRBV27	-	16	TRBJ2-7	TGTGCCAGCAGGCCATCCTACAGGGCGGCTACCTACGAGCAGTACTTC	CASRPSYRAATYEQYF
-	TRBV29-1	-	12	TRBJ2-1	TGCAGCGTTGAGGAGTCTAGCAATGAGCAGTTCTTC	CSVEESSNEQFF
many	TRBV15	-	15	TRBJ1-1	TGTGCCACCAGCAGAGACAGGGTGGGGGACACTGAAGCTTTCTTT	CATSRDRVGDTEAFF
-	TRBV6-6	-	14	TRBJ1-1	TGTGCCAGCAGCAACAGGGAAATGAACACTGAAGCTTTCTTT	CASSNREMNTEAFF
few	TRBV2	-	11	TRBJ1-1	TGTGCCAGCAGTGAAGGCACTGAAGCTTTCTTT	CASSEGTEAFF
once	TRBV18	-	14	TRBJ2-2	TGTGCCAGCTCAACAGGGATCGTGGCCGGGGAGCTGTTTTTT	CASSTGIVAGELFF
many	TRBV28	-	13	TRBJ2-5	TGTGCCAGCACCCCGGACAGTGGGGAGACCCAGTACTTC	CASTPDSGETQYF
few	TRBV7-9	TRBD1	15	TRBJ1-5	TGTGCCAGCAGCTCCGGGACAGGGGACAATCAGCCCCAGCATTTT	CASSSGTGDNQPQHF
-	TRBV20-1	TRBD2	15	TRBJ2-7	TGCAGTGCTAGAGATCTAGCGGGGGGGAATTACGAGCAGTACTTC	CSARDLAGGNYEQYF
-	TRBV2	-	14	TRBJ2-2	TGTGCCAGCAGTCGGACAGAAGGCACCGGGGAGCTGTTTTTT	CASSRTEGTGELFF
once	TRBV7-6	-	14	TRBJ2-3	TGTGCCAGCAGCCTGCCAGGGCCCACAGATACGCAGTATTTT	CASSLPGPTDTQYF